This T cell receptor beta chain was found in a study of blood T cell repertoires in COVID-19. Across the whole study: There were acute and convalescent COVID-19 samples, and they came from the United States, Italy and Spain. PBMCs, B-cell-depleted T cells, or T cells provided the cDNA or gDNA that made up the material.

Germline V gives CDR1 LGHNA, CDR2 YSLEER. The CDR3 is 14 residues long. V shed 1 base and J 8 bases; nucleotides not matched to a gene: 6. Original analysis: Reference gene primer amplification in the assay estimated nucleated cell counts. Sequencing was performed with immunoSEQ multiplex PCR; in TCRdb, only in-frame clones are kept and a portion is missing. Clone size and V and J calls were adopted from that table, with D and trimming inferred from the DNA. The sample yields approximately 120,000 clones, approximately 85% seen once. This receptor was identified in a human donor in a cohort sampled during active COVID-19. The sequenced sample was peripheral blood. The chain combines TRBV4-3 with TRBJ1-2; 8 bases are a match to TRBD1. The CDR3 DNA sequence: TGCGCCAGCAGCCAAGTTGGCCAGGGGGCCGGCTACACCTTC. This codes for CASSQVGQGAGYTF.